This T cell receptor (beta chain) derives from a study of blood T cell repertoires in COVID-19. Study-wide background: Samples of COVID-19 (acute and convalescent) were obtained from the United States, Italy and Spain. Nucleic acid was either cDNA or gDNA, and it came from T cells, B-cell-depleted T cells, or PBMCs.

Authors' analysis steps: Reference gene primer amplification gave estimated nucleated cell counts. Method: immunoSEQ multiplex PCR; TCRdb's copy keeps in-frame clones and lacks some. For V, J and clone size, that table is used; D and trimming come from the DNA. The repertoire holds 150,000 to 200,000 clones, with around 80% as singletons. The CDR3 loop spans 14 amino acids. The ends were cut back, 4 bases at V and 1 base at J, with 7 bases in the middle. Germline V lookup: CDR1 ENHRY, CDR2 SYGVKD. The chain couples TRBV10-3 to TRBJ1-4; D is ambiguous. The material sequenced was peripheral blood. The receptor was isolated from a woman aged 60 to 75 with acute or convalescent COVID-19. The CDR3 nucleotides read TGTGCCATCAGTGTAGAGGGAACTAATGAAAAACTGTTTTTT. Amino acid sequence: CAISVEGTNEKLFF.